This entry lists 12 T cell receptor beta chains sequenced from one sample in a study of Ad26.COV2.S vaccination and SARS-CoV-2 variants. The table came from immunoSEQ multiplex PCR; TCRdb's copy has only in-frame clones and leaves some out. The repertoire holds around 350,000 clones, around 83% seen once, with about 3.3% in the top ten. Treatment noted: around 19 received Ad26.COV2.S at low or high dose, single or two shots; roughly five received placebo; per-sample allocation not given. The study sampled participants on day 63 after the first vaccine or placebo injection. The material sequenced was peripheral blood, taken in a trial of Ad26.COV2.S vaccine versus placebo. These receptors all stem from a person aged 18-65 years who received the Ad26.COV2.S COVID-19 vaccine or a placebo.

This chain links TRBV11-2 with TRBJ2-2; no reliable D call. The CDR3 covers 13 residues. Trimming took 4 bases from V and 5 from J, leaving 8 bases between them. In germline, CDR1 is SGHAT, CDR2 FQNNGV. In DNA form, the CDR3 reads TGTGCCAGCAGCTGGGTGGGGACCGGGGAGCTGTTTTTT. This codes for CASSWVGTGELFF.

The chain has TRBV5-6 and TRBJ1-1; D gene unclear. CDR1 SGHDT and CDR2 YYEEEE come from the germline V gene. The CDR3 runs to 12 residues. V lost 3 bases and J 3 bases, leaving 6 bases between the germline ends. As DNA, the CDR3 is TGTGCCAGCAGCTATGGGGACACTGAAGCTTTCTTT. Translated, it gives CASSYGDTEAFF.

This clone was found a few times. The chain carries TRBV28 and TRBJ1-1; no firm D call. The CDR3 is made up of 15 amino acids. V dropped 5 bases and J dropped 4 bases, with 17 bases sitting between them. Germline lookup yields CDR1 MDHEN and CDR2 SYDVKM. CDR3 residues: CASSPPGRAGTEAFF. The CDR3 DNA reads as TGTGCCAGCAGTCCCCCCGGGAGGGCCGGCACTGAAGCTTTCTTT.

CDR3 residues: CASSPHSGGAPVEGYTF. The CDR3 nucleotides read TGCGCCAGCAGCCCCCACAGCGGAGGGGCGCCGGTGGAAGGCTACACCTTC. V gene TRBV4-3 combines with J gene TRBJ1-2; TRBD1 might be the D (5 bases). Germline loops: CDR1 LGHNA, CDR2 YSLEER. The CDR3 extends over 17 amino acids. V dropped 4 bases and J dropped 8 bases, with 26 bases sitting between them.

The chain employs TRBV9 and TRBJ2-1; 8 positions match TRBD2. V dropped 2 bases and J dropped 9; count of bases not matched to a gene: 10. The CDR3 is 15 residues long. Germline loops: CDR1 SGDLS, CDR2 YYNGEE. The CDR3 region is CASSVTSASVGEQFF. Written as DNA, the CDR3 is TGTGCCAGCAGCGTGACTAGCGCCAGCGTGGGTGAGCAGTTCTTC.

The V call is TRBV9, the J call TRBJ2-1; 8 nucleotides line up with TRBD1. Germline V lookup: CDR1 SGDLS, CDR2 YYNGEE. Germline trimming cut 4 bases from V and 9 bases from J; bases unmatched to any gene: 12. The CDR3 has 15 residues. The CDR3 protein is CASSIGQGRVGEQFF. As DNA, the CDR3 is TGTGCCAGCAGCATCGGACAGGGTCGTGTCGGTGAGCAGTTCTTC. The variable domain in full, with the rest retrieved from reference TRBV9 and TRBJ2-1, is DSGVTQTPKHLITATGQRVTLRCSPRSGDLSVYWYQQSLDQGLQFLIQYYNGEERAKGNILERFSAQQFPDLHSELNLSSLELGDSALYFCASSIGQGRVGEQFFGPGTRLTVL.

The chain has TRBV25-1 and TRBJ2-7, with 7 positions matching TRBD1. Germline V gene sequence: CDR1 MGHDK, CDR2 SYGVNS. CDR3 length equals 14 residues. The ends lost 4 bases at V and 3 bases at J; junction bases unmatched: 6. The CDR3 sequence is CASSVLQGHYEQYF. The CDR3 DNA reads TGTGCCAGCAGTGTGTTACAGGGGCACTACGAGCAGTACTTC.

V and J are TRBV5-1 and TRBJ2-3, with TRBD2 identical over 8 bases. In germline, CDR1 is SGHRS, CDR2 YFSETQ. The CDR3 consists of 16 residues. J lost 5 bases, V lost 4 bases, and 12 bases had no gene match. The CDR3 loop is CASSRSAGVWRDTQYF. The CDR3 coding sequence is TGCGCCAGCAGCAGGTCAGCGGGGGTGTGGAGAGATACGCAGTATTTT.

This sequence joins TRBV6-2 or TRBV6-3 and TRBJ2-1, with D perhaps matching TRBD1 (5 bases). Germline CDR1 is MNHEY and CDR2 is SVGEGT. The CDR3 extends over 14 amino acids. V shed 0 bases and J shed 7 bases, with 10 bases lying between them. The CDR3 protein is CASSYSRQWNEQFF. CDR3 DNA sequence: TGTGCCAGCAGTTACTCGAGACAGTGGAATGAGCAGTTCTTC.

CDR3 in DNA: TGTGCCAGCAGCATCTCCAGGACAGGGGGGCCCTACGAGCAGTACTTC. Its protein is CASSISRTGGPYEQYF. This chain links TRBV5-4 with TRBJ2-7; 10 bases agree with TRBD1. This CDR3 is built from 16 residues. CDR1 and CDR2 (germline): SGHNT, YYREEE (reference sequence). With V trimmed by 4 bases and J by 2 bases, 9 bases remained unmatched.

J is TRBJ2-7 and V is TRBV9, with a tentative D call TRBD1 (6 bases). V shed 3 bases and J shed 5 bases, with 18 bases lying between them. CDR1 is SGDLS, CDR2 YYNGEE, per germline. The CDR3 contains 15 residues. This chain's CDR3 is CASSASGQRFDEQYF. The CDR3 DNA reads TGTGCCAGCAGCGCATCCGGACAGCGATTTGACGAGCAGTACTTC.

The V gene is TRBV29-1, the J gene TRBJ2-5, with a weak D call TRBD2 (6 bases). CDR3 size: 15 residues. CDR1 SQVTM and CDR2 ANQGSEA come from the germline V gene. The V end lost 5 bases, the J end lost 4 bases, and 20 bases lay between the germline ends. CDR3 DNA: TGCAGCGTTTACCCCCGCCGACTGGGAGGAGAGACCCAGTACTTC. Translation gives CSVYPRRLGGETQYF.